Below, 32 T cell receptor beta chains from the same sample are listed, as sequenced in a study of shared clonotypes between healthy human individuals. CD45RO-negative, CCR7-positively selected cells formed the naive CD8 fraction, excluding terminally differentiated effector memory CD45RA+ cells. Libraries were prepared by immunoSEQ multiplex PCR; TCRdb keeps only in-frame clonotypes and omits some of them. The sample lists roughly 810,000 clones; around 96% were seen once. The sequenced sample consisted of naive CD8+ T cells sorted from blood. The receptors shown here come from a man aged 25 to 40 in good health.

The chain uses TRBV28 and TRBJ2-7; D gene uncertain. V lost 5 bases and J 1 base, leaving 6 bases between the germline ends. The V gene's germline CDR1 is MDHEN and CDR2 SYDVKM. The CDR3 contains 12 residues. Written as DNA, the CDR3 is TGTGCCAGCAGTCGTCTGTCCTACGAGCAGTACTTC. Protein sequence: CASSRLSYEQYF.

V is TRBV6-5 and J is TRBJ1-2, with 8 bases matching TRBD1. V lost 0 bases and J lost 7; bases outside the gene matches: 4. CDR3 length equals 14 residues. Germline CDR1 and CDR2: MNHEY and SVGAGI. DNA for the CDR3: TGTGCCAGCAGTTACTCGACAGGGGCTCCTGGCTACACCTTC. This translates into CASSYSTGAPGYTF.

The V gene is TRBV13, the J gene TRBJ2-6; no firm D call. This CDR3 is 17 amino acids long. Germline V CDR1 and CDR2: PRHDT, FYEKMQ (reference sequence). Trimming took 1 base from V and 2 from J, leaving 12 bases between them. DNA for the CDR3: TGTGCCAGCAGCTTAGCATCCGTCTGGGCTGGGGCCAACGTCCTGACTTTC. Translated, it gives CASSLASVWAGANVLTF. The full variable domain, in which reference TRBV13 and TRBJ2-6 provide the parts outside the CDR3, is AAGVIQSPRHLIKEKRETATLKCYPIPRHDTVYWYQQGPGQDPQFLISFYEKMQSDKGSIPDRFSAQQFSDYHSELNMSSLELGDSALYFCASSLASVWAGANVLTFGAGSRLTVL.

This chain connects TRBV7-6 to TRBJ1-1; a weak D match, TRBD1 (6 bases). This CDR3 has 17 amino acids. The V end lost 5 bases, the J end lost 3 bases, and 22 bases lay between the germline ends. Looked up from germline, CDR1 is SGHVS and CDR2 is FNYEAQ. The CDR3 DNA sequence: TGTGCCAGCAGCAAACTAAAAAAGACAGGTCTTGACACTGAAGCTTTCTTT. Translated, it gives CASSKLKKTGLDTEAFF.

In this sample, this clone turned up a few times. Written as DNA, the CDR3 is TGCGCCAGCAGCCCGGACGGGGGACTAGACTACGAGCAGTACTTC. Amino acid sequence: CASSPDGGLDYEQYF. The V call is TRBV5-1, the J call TRBJ2-7; 8 bases are a match to TRBD2. The germline V gene encodes CDR1 SGHRS and CDR2 YFSETQ. This CDR3 spans 15 amino acids. The V segment lost 4 bases and the J segment 3 bases; nucleotides outside the gene matches: 9.

The V call is TRBV5-1, the J call TRBJ1-2; 7 positions agree with TRBD1. V gave up 0 bases and J gave up 0 bases; unmatched junction bases: 2. The V gene's germline CDR1 is SGHRS and CDR2 YFSETQ. The CDR3 has 15 residues. The CDR3 loop is CASSLGTGANYGYTF. In nucleotides, the CDR3 is TGCGCCAGCAGCTTGGGCACAGGGGCTAACTATGGCTACACCTTC.

This chain uses TRBV5-1 with TRBJ2-3, with D unclear. Germline V CDR1 and CDR2: SGHRS, YFSETQ. With 5 bases removed from V and 1 base from J, the gap between germline ends came to 14 bases. This CDR3 has 15 residues. As DNA, the CDR3 is TGCGCCAGCAGTTGGGCCACAGCTGGCACAGATACGCAGTATTTT. Its protein is CASSWATAGTDTQYF.

Notes on this clone: The same CDR3 arises from other DNA sequences in this sample as well. The chain couples TRBV27 to TRBJ2-1; 9 bases line up with TRBD2. V trimming: 6 bases; J trimming: 2 bases; junction bases outside the gene matches: 5. The CDR3 is 15 amino acids. Germline lookup yields CDR1 MNHEY and CDR2 SMNVEV (reference sequence). Here the CDR3 reads CASSLLAGAYNEQFF. The CDR3 coding sequence is TGTGCCAGCAGCTTGTTAGCGGGAGCCTACAATGAGCAGTTCTTC.

The chain has TRBV9 and TRBJ2-4; D call uncertain. Germline CDR1 SGDLS, CDR2 YYNGEE. The CDR3 runs to 15 residues. V lost 3 bases and J 2 bases, leaving 12 bases between the germline ends. CDR3: CASSAGGQTKNIQYF. CDR3 bases: TGTGCCAGCAGCGCCGGTGGGCAGACCAAAAACATTCAGTACTTC.

The V gene is TRBV7-3, the J gene TRBJ2-2; D gene uncertain. The CDR3 extends over 13 amino acids. V gave up 6 bases and J gave up 4 bases, with 9 bases separating them. Germline V lookup: CDR1 SGHTA, CDR2 FQGTGA. DNA of the CDR3: TGTGCCAGCAGTACGGACGCCACCGGGGAGCTGTTTTTT. This translates into CASSTDATGELFF.

This chain uses TRBV11-2 with TRBJ2-3; perhaps TRBD1 as D (5 bases). Germline V gene lookup returns CDR1 SGHAT and CDR2 FQNNGV. The germline V and J ends were trimmed by 7 bases and 0 bases, with 14 bases remaining between them. The CDR3 has 15 amino acids. The CDR3 protein is CASNRQFSSTDTQYF. The CDR3 nucleotides read TGTGCCAGCAACAGACAGTTCTCTAGCACAGATACGCAGTATTTT.

The count of this clone is one. J is TRBJ2-7 and V is TRBV14; D call uncertain. The V gene's germline CDR1 is SGHDN and CDR2 FVKESK. Trimming cost V 1 base and J 0 bases, with 13 bases left between them. This CDR3 spans 16 amino acids. As DNA, the CDR3 is TGTGCCAGCAGCCAAGCCGGTCGGTCTAGCTCCTACGAGCAGTACTTC. This gives the protein CASSQAGRSSSYEQYF.

This rearrangement joins TRBV11-2 to TRBJ1-4, with 7 bases identical to TRBD1. V gave up 5 bases and J gave up 0 bases; unmatched junction bases: 15. Germline V lookup: CDR1 SGHAT, CDR2 FQNNGV. This CDR3 is built from 19 residues. The DNA of the CDR3 is TGTGCCAGCAGCCCTAGAAGGGGGACAGTAATTGCAACTAATGAAAAACTGTTTTTT. This encodes CASSPRRGTVIATNEKLFF.

V gene TRBV7-6 combines with J gene TRBJ2-5, with 7 bases fitting TRBD1. CDR1 and CDR2 from the germline V gene are SGHVS and FNYEAQ. V shed 5 bases, J shed 9 bases, and the junction held 9 bases outside the gene matches. This CDR3 has 13 amino acids. CDR3 bases: TGTGCCAGCAGCCCGGACAGGACGAGGGCCCAGTACTTC. This sequence encodes CASSPDRTRAQYF.

The table lists this clone with a count of one. DNA of the CDR3: TGTGCCAGCAGCTCTAGGCCAGGGGGAATCGGGGAGCTGTTTTTT. This encodes CASSSRPGGIGELFF. The chain recombines TRBV11-2 with TRBJ2-2; 7 bases match TRBD1. Germline assignment: CDR1 SGHAT and CDR2 FQNNGV. The CDR3 extends over 15 amino acids. Trimming removed 4 bases from V and 7 bases from J; junction bases left unmatched: 9.

The CDR3 DNA sequence: TGTGCCAGCAGATGGTCTAGCGGGAGGGCTGGAAGGACAGATACGCAGTATTTT. Protein: CASRWSSGRAGRTDTQYF. The V gene is TRBV7-9, the J gene TRBJ2-3; TRBD2 agrees at 12 bases. The CDR3 sequence is 18 residues long. CDR1 SEHNR and CDR2 FQNEAQ come from the germline V gene (reference sequence). With 6 bases clipped from V and 3 bases from J, the junction kept 13 bases outside the gene matches.

The chain links TRBV19 to TRBJ2-6; D is perhaps TRBD1 (5 bases). V lost 2 bases, J lost 2 bases, and 13 bases lay in between. Germline CDR1 and CDR2: LNHDA and SQIVND (reference sequence). CDR3 length: 17 amino acids. The CDR3 bases are TGTGCCAGTAGTATACCCATCGGCAGGGCTGGGGCCAACGTCCTGACTTTC. Protein sequence: CASSIPIGRAGANVLTF.

The V call is TRBV6-5, the J call TRBJ2-7; TRBD1 aligns across 7 bases. The J segment lost 7 bases and the V segment lost 6 bases, leaving 9 bases of the junction unmatched. Germline V gene lookup returns CDR1 MNHEY and CDR2 SVGAGI. This CDR3 is 13 amino acids long. The CDR3 DNA reads TGTGCCAGCAGGAATAACAGGGGTAGTGAGCAGTACTTC. It is translated as CASRNNRGSEQYF.

The chain links TRBV18 to TRBJ2-1; 12 bases agree with TRBD2. V was clipped by 4 bases and J by 5 bases; unmatched bases: 3. This CDR3 is built from 15 residues. The germline gives CDR1 KGHSH, CDR2 LQKENI. The CDR3 loop is CASSRTSGNDNEQFF. The DNA of the CDR3 is TGTGCCAGCTCACGGACTAGCGGGAACGACAATGAGCAGTTCTTC.

This chain links TRBV18 with TRBJ2-7; unclear D gene. Per the germline V gene, CDR1 is KGHSH and CDR2 is LQKENI. The CDR3 has 12 residues. Trimming removed 5 bases at V and 2 bases at J, with 7 bases between. This CDR3 reads CASSNYAYEQYF. DNA for the CDR3: TGTGCCAGCTCAAACTACGCCTACGAGCAGTACTTC.

This chain links TRBV4-2 with TRBJ2-7; 10 nucleotides agree with TRBD1. CDR3 length equals 15 residues. V lost 3 bases, J lost 1 base, and 3 bases stayed unmatched. Germline assignment: CDR1 LGHNA and CDR2 YNFKEQ. The CDR3 region is CASSHPGQGSYEQYF. The CDR3, as DNA: TGTGCCAGCAGCCATCCGGGACAGGGGTCCTACGAGCAGTACTTC.

The chain has TRBV4-1 and TRBJ2-3; a weak D match, TRBD2 (6 bases). The V gene lost 2 bases and the J gene lost 0 bases, with 18 bases spanning the gap. Germline loops: CDR1 MGHRA, CDR2 YSYEKL. This CDR3 contains 18 residues. The CDR3 nucleotides are TGCGCCAGCAGCCAATCCCCGGGAGCCGAACTGAGCACAGATACGCAGTATTTT. It translates to CASSQSPGAELSTDTQYF.

The chain uses TRBV7-9 and TRBJ2-1; D gene ambiguous. Germline V gives CDR1 SEHNR, CDR2 FQNEAQ (reference sequence). The CDR3 runs to 14 residues. With 2 bases removed from V and 8 bases from J, the gap between germline ends came to 13 bases. The CDR3 DNA reads as TGTGCCAGCAGCTTATCCCAAAGTTGGCATGAGCAGTTCTTC. Translating it yields CASSLSQSWHEQFF.

The chain is built from TRBV7-9 and TRBJ2-1; 7 positions agree with TRBD1. The CDR3 sequence is 15 residues long. Germline V gene lookup returns CDR1 SEHNR and CDR2 FQNEAQ (reference sequence). Trimming at V came to 4 bases and at J to 5 bases, leaving 8 bases not matched to a gene. As DNA, the CDR3 is TGTGCCAGCAGCTCTCCCCGGGACAGCCACAATGAGCAGTTCTTC. It yields the protein CASSSPRDSHNEQFF.

The chain uses TRBV29-1 and TRBJ2-1; D remains ambiguous. V lost 4 bases and J lost 4, with 11 bases in between. Germline V gene lookup returns CDR1 SQVTM and CDR2 ANQGSEA. The CDR3 length is 13 residues. CDR3 nucleotides: TGCAGCGTTGTATGGCGACCGTACAATGAGCAGTTCTTC. Encoded protein: CSVVWRPYNEQFF.

The chain has TRBV29-1 and TRBJ2-7; 9 bases map to TRBD1. The CDR3 totals 13 residues. Germline CDR1 and CDR2: SQVTM and ANQGSEA. V lost 7 bases, J lost 2 bases, and 6 bases stayed unmatched. CDR3 in DNA: TGCAGCGCGAGGGGGACAGGGACCTACGAGCAGTACTTC. Translated: CSARGTGTYEQYF.

CDR3 sequence: CASSLAGTLLNTEAFF. CDR3 sequence (DNA): TGTGCCAGCAGCTTAGCGGGGACACTACTGAACACTGAAGCTTTCTTT. This chain joins TRBV7-8 and TRBJ1-1; D perhaps matches TRBD1 (6 bases). This CDR3 contains 16 residues. Germline CDR1 SGHVS, CDR2 FQNEAQ. With 0 bases removed from V and 0 bases from J, the gap between germline ends came to 11 bases.

V and J are TRBV10-1 and TRBJ2-3; D uncertain. CDR1 WNHNN and CDR2 SYGVQD come from the germline V gene (reference sequence). This CDR3 is built from 14 residues. Trimming took 6 bases from V and 2 from J, leaving 12 bases between them. Written as DNA, the CDR3 is TGCGCCAGCAGCCTCGGACGGACCACAGATACGCAGTATTTT. It encodes CASSLGRTTDTQYF.

The chain links TRBV7-2 to TRBJ2-7, with TRBD1 matching over 9 bases. Germline assignment: CDR1 SGHTA and CDR2 FQGNSA. J was trimmed by 3 bases and V by 5 bases; bases with no gene match: 11. The CDR3 length is 16 residues. The CDR3 sequence: CASSIDSGTGFYEQYF. CDR3 DNA: TGTGCCAGCAGCATCGATTCCGGGACAGGGTTCTACGAGCAGTACTTC.

V and J are TRBV2 and TRBJ2-7; tentative D call: TRBD2 (5 bases). This CDR3 has 14 residues. Trimming removed 6 bases from V and 6 bases from J, with 18 bases in between. CDR1 is SNHLY and CDR2 is FYNNEI in the germline V gene. In DNA, the CDR3 is TGTGCCAGCAGCGTTAGCGACGGTGTGTCCGAGCAGTACTTC. Protein: CASSVSDGVSEQYF.

The genes are TRBV10-3 and TRBJ2-3, with a weak D call TRBD2 (6 bases). CDR3 length: 19 amino acids. The ends were cut back, 2 bases at V and 1 base at J, with 22 bases in the middle. CDR1 and CDR2 from the germline V gene are ENHRY and SYGVKD. CDR3 in amino acids: CAISEVSSGAAGGTDTQYF. CDR3 in DNA: TGTGCCATCAGTGAGGTCAGTAGCGGCGCGGCTGGGGGCACAGATACGCAGTATTTT.

DNA for the CDR3: TGTGCCAGCAGTTTTAGCGGGAGAAGAGACAATGAGCAGTTCTTC. This gives the protein CASSFSGRRDNEQFF. The chain has TRBV7-9 and TRBJ2-1; 9 nucleotides agree with TRBD2. J gave up 5 bases and V 6 bases, and 8 bases lay outside the gene matches. Germline CDR1 is SEHNR and CDR2 is FQNEAQ (reference sequence). This CDR3 comprises 15 residues.